Each of the 2 T cell receptor beta chains below was sequenced from the same sample in a study of CD8+ T cells in alopecia areata. The authors extracted RNA and reverse transcribed it into cDNA as the sequencing template. Using immunoSEQ multiplex PCR, the repertoire was profiled, and TCRdb retains in-frame clones only, with some absent. The sample consists of roughly 170,000 clones, about 63% of them appearing once. The sequences come from CD4+ T cells sorted from blood, collected at week 0. The receptors originated from a human donor with alopecia areata.

V and J are TRBV7-9 and TRBJ2-1, with TRBD1 matching 8 bases. The V and J ends lost 6 bases and 8 bases, in that order; junction bases with no gene match: 12. The CDR3 contains 15 residues. Germline values: CDR1 SEHNR, CDR2 FQNEAQ (reference sequence). Here the CDR3 reads CASSNRQGNLDEQFF. The CDR3 DNA is TGTGCCAGCAGTAACCGACAGGGGAATTTGGATGAGCAGTTCTTC. The full variable domain, its missing parts supplied by reference TRBV7-9 and TRBJ2-1, is DTGVSQNPRHKITKRGQNVTFRCDPISEHNRLYWYRQTLGQGPEFLTYFQNEAQLEKSRLLSDRFSAERPKGSFSTLEIQRTEQGDSAMYLCASSNRQGNLDEQFFGPGTRLTVL.

This clone was counted a few times. The chain couples TRBV11-2 to TRBJ2-5; 8 nucleotides line up with TRBD1. Germline CDR1 and CDR2: SGHAT and FQNNGV. V lost 5 bases and J lost 3; bases outside the gene matches: 11. There are 16 residues in the CDR3. CDR3 in DNA: TGTGCCAGCAGCCCCGGACAGGGTCAGGGGGAAGAGACCCAGTACTTC. Its translation is CASSPGQGQGEETQYF.